This T cell receptor (beta chain) appears in the sequencing data of a study of blood T cell repertoires in COVID-19. Study-level background: COVID-19 samples, acute and convalescent, were from the United States, Italy and Spain.

The CDR3 covers 13 residues. From germline, CDR1 is LGHDT and CDR2 YNNKEL (reference sequence). The V end lost 4 bases, the J end lost 1 base, and 8 bases lay between the germline ends. TCRdb's table, derived via immunoSEQ multiplex PCR, lists solely in-frame clones and lacks some. Of almost 70,000 clones listed, approximately 88% are singletons. Sample: peripheral blood. The V gene is TRBV3-1 (or the pseudogene TRBV3-2), the J gene TRBJ2-7; D remains ambiguous. The receptor comes from a woman in her sixties or seventies with acute or convalescent COVID-19. The CDR3: CASSPTISYEQYF. In nucleotides, the CDR3 is TGTGCCAGCAGCCCAACAATTTCCTACGAGCAGTACTTC.